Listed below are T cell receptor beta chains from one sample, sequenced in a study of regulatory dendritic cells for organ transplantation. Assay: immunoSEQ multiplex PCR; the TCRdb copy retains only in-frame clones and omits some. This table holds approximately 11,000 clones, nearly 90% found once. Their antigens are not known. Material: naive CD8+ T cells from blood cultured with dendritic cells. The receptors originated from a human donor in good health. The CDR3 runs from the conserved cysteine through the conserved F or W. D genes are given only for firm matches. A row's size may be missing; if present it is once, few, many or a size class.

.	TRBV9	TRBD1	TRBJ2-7	CASSLTGGALTYEQYF	TGTGCCAGCAGCCTTACAGGGGGCGCGTTAACCTACGAGCAGTACTTC
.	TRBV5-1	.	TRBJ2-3	CASSLTADTQYF	TGCGCCAGCAGCTTGACAGCAGATACGCAGTATTTT
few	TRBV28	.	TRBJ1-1	CASSLVRVAVGTEAFF	TGTGCCAGCAGTTTAGTCCGGGTGGCCGTGGGCACTGAAGCTTTCTTT
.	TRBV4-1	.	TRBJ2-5	CASSHKGEETQYF	TGCGCCAGCAGCCACAAAGGAGAGGAGACCCAGTACTTC
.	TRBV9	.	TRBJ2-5	CASSVGRQGAFRETQYF	TGTGCCAGCAGCGTCGGGAGGCAGGGGGCATTCCGGGAGACCCAGTACTTC
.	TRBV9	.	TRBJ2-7	CASSARDTGYEQYF	TGTGCCAGCAGCGCCCGGGACACCGGCTACGAGCAGTACTTC
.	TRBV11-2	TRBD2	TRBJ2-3	CASSLESDGFGGSGTDTQYF	TGTGCCAGCAGCTTAGAATCCGACGGGTTCGGGGGGTCTGGCACAGATACGCAGTATTTT
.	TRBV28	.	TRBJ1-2	CASTDLGGYYGYTF	TGTGCCAGCACAGACCTCGGGGGATACTATGGCTACACCTTC
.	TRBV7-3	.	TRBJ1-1	CASSGDGGNTEAFF	TGTGCCAGCAGCGGGGACGGTGGTAACACTGAAGCTTTCTTT
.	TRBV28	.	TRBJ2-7	CASSFRSYEQYF	TGTGCCAGCAGTTTTAGGTCCTACGAGCAGTACTTC
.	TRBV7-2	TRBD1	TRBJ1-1	CASSLGTGGVRNTEAFF	TGTGCCAGCAGCTTAGGGACAGGGGGCGTAAGGAACACTGAAGCTTTCTTT
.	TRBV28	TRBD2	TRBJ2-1	CASTQLGASGGIYDEQFF	TGTGCCAGCACCCAACTTGGGGCTAGCGGGGGGATTTACGATGAGCAGTTCTTC
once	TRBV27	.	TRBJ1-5	CASSLAGGAGQPQHF	TGTGCCAGCAGTTTGGCGGGGGGTGCGGGCCAGCCCCAGCATTTT
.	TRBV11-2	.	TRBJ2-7	CASSLRGGLNDEQYF	TGTGCCAGCAGCCTCAGGGGCGGACTAAACGACGAGCAGTACTTC
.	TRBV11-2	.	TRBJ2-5	CASSQRGSQYF	TGTGCCAGCAGCCAGAGAGGCTCCCAGTACTTC
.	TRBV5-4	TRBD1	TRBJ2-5	CASSLAGTAPRKETQYF	TGTGCCAGCAGCTTGGCCGGGACAGCTCCTCGGAAAGAGACCCAGTACTTC
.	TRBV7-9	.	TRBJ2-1	CASSPPPSSSYNEQFF	TGTGCCAGCAGCCCCCCTCCCTCTAGCTCCTACAATGAGCAGTTCTTC
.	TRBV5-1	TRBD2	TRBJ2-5	CASSFKRGEETQYF	TGCGCCAGCAGCTTCAAGCGGGGGGAAGAGACCCAGTACTTC
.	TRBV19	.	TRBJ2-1	CASTRERVGPYYNEQFF	TGTGCCAGCACCCGGGAGCGGGTAGGCCCATACTACAATGAGCAGTTCTTC
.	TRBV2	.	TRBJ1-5	CTSGAGGNQPQHF	TGTACCAGCGGGGCAGGCGGCAATCAGCCCCAGCATTTT
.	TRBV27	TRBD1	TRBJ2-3	CASSSKRDRPTDTQYF	TGTGCCAGCAGTTCAAAACGGGACAGACCCACAGATACGCAGTATTTT
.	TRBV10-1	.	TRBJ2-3	CASSESRSRRDTQYF	TGCGCCAGCAGTGAGTCAAGGAGTCGCCGCGATACGCAGTATTTT
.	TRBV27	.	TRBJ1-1	CASSLSEGGNTEAFF	TGTGCCAGCAGTTTATCGGAAGGGGGGAACACTGAAGCTTTCTTT
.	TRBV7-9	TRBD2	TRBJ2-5	CASSQLAGGETQYF	TGTGCCAGCAGCCAACTAGCGGGCGGAGAGACCCAGTACTTC
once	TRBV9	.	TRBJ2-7	CASSVGGDTYEQYF	TGTGCCAGCAGCGTCGGCGGGGATACCTACGAGCAGTACTTC
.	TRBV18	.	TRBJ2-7	CASSPRGERAYEQYF	TGTGCCAGCTCACCACGCGGGGAGAGGGCCTACGAGCAGTACTTC
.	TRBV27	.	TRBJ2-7	CASSLESPYPYEQYF	TGTGCCAGCAGTTTAGAGTCCCCCTATCCCTACGAGCAGTACTTC
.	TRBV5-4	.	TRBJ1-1	CASSLWTPNTEAFF	TGTGCCAGCAGCTTGTGGACACCAAACACTGAAGCTTTCTTT
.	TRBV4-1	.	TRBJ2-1	CASTRGPYYNEQFF	TGCGCCAGCACCCGGGGCCCTTACTACAATGAGCAGTTCTTC
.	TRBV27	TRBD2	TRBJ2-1	CASLAGDNEQFF	TGTGCCAGCCTAGCGGGAGACAATGAGCAGTTCTTC
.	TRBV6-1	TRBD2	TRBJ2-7	CASSEETGGGAPFYEQYF	TGTGCCAGCAGTGAGGAGACTGGGGGGGGAGCCCCATTCTACGAGCAGTACTTC
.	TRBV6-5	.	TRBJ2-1	CASSPGIRYNEQFF	TGTGCCAGCAGTCCAGGGATCAGGTACAATGAGCAGTTCTTC
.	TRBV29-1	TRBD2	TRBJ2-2	CSVAVYWREVTGELFF	TGCAGCGTAGCCGTGTATTGGCGGGAGGTCACCGGGGAGCTGTTTTTT
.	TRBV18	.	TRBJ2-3	CASSPRLEQGSSTDTQYF	TGTGCCAGCTCACCACGACTCGAGCAGGGGTCTAGCACAGATACGCAGTATTTT
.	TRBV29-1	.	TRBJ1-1	CSVLSAGMNTEAFF	TGCAGCGTTCTTAGCGCAGGGATGAACACTGAAGCTTTCTTT
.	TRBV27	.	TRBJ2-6	CASIGSGANVLTF	TGTGCCAGCATCGGCTCTGGGGCCAACGTCCTGACTTTC
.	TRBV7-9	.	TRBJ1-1	CASRMGGLNTEAFF	TGTGCCAGCAGAATGGGGGGCCTGAACACTGAAGCTTTCTTT
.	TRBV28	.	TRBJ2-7	CASSSLGQIYEQYF	TGTGCCAGCAGTTCTCTGGGTCAGATCTACGAGCAGTACTTC
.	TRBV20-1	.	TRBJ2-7	CSAKNGGEQYF	TGCAGTGCCAAGAACGGGGGCGAGCAGTACTTC
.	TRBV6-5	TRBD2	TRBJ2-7	CASSRTSGSAYEQYF	TGTGCCAGCAGCCGTACTAGCGGGAGTGCCTACGAGCAGTACTTC
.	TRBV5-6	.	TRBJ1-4	CASRVWGSTLLFF	TGTGCCAGCAGGGTTTGGGGGTCTACCCTACTGTTTTTT
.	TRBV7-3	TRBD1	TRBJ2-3	CASSFRGLADTQYF	TGTGCCAGCAGCTTCAGGGGGTTGGCAGATACGCAGTATTTT
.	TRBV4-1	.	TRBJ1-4	CASSQDLGIGEKLFF	TGCGCCAGCAGCCAAGATCTGGGAATCGGTGAAAAACTGTTTTTT
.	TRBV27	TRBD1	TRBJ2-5	CASSRTGLETQYF	TGTGCCAGCAGTCGGACAGGGTTAGAGACCCAGTACTTC
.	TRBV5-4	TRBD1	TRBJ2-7	CASSLGTGDEQYF	TGTGCCAGCAGCTTGGGGACAGGGGACGAGCAGTACTTC
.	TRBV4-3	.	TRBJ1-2	CASSPGGDGYGYTF	TGCGCCAGCAGCCCTGGGGGCGATGGCTATGGCTACACCTTC
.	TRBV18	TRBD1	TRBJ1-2	CASSPGQGADYGYTF	TGTGCCAGCTCACCGGGGCAGGGGGCTGACTATGGCTACACCTTC
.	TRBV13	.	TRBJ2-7	CASSLQTYEQYF	TGTGCCAGCAGCTTACAGACCTACGAGCAGTACTTC
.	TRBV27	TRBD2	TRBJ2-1	CASSRLAGGQVGNEQFF	TGTGCCAGCAGTAGACTAGCGGGAGGCCAGGTGGGTAATGAGCAGTTCTTC
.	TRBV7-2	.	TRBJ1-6	CASSLAAGGAGSPLHF	TGTGCCAGCAGCTTAGCGGCCGGGGGCGCGGGGTCACCCCTCCACTTT
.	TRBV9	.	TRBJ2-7	CASSVKAGRYEQYF	TGTGCCAGCAGCGTAAAGGCAGGGCGGTACGAGCAGTACTTC
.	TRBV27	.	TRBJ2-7	CASSLAGLYEQYF	TGTGCCAGCAGTTTAGCCGGTCTCTACGAGCAGTACTTC
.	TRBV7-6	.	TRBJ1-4	CASSLDVREDEKLFF	TGTGCCAGCAGCTTAGATGTCAGGGAGGATGAAAAACTGTTTTTT
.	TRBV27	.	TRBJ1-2	CASSPSPGGLPGTF	TGTGCCAGCAGCCCTTCCCCGGGGGGCTTGCCGGGGACCTTC
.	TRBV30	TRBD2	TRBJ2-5	CAYERETSETQYF	TGTGCCTACGAGCGGGAGACGTCGGAGACCCAGTACTTC
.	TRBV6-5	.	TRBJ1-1	CASSYGGGPEAFF	TGTGCCAGCAGTTACGGGGGGGGGCCTGAAGCTTTCTTT
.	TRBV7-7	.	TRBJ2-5	CASSYRAGDSQETQYF	TGTGCTAGCAGTTACCGGGCCGGCGACAGCCAAGAGACCCAGTACTTC
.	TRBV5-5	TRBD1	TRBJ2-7	CASSRRDSSYEQYF	TGTGCCAGCAGCCGCAGGGACAGCTCCTACGAGCAGTACTTC
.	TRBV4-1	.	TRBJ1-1	CASSQEGGSGTEAFF	TGCGCCAGCAGCCAAGAGGGGGGAAGCGGCACTGAAGCTTTCTTT